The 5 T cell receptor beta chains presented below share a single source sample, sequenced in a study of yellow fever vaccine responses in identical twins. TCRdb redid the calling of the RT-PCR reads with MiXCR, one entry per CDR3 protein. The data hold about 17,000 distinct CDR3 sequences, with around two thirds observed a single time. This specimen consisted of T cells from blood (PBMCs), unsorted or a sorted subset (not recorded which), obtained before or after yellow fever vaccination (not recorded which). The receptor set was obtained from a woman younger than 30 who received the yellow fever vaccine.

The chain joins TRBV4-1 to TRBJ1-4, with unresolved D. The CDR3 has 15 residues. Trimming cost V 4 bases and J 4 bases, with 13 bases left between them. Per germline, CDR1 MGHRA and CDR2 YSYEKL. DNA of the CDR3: TGCGCCAGCAGCCGGCCGGGAGCCGGTAATGAAAAACTGTTTTTT. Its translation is CASSRPGAGNEKLFF.

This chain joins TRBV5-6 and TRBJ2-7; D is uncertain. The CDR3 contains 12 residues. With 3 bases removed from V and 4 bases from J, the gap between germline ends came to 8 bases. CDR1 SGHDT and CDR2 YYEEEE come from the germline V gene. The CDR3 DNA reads TGTGCCAGCAGCTCCGGACGGTACGAGCAGTACGTC. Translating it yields CASSSGRYEQYV.

This chain's CDR3 is CASSLRDHEQYV. CDR3 DNA: TGTGCCAGCAGCTTGAGGGACCACGAGCAGTACGTC. The chain is built from TRBV11-1 and TRBJ2-7, with D perhaps being TRBD1 or TRBD2 (5 bases each). Germline assignment: CDR1 SGHAT and CDR2 FQDESV (reference sequence). The CDR3 loop spans 12 amino acids. V was cut by 3 bases and J by 5 bases, with 8 bases left in between.

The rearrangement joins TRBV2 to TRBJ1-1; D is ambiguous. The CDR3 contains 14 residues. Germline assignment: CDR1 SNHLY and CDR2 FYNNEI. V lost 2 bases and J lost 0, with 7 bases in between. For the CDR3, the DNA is TGTGCCAGCAGTGAACTAGGGATGAACACTGAAGCTTTCTTT. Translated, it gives CASSELGMNTEAFF.

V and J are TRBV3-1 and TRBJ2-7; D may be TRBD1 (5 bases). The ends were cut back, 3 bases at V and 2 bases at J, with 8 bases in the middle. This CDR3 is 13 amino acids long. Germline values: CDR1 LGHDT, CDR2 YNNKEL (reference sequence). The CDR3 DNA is TGTGCCAGCAGCCACGCAGGGACCTACGAGCAGTACTTC. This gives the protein CASSHAGTYEQYF.